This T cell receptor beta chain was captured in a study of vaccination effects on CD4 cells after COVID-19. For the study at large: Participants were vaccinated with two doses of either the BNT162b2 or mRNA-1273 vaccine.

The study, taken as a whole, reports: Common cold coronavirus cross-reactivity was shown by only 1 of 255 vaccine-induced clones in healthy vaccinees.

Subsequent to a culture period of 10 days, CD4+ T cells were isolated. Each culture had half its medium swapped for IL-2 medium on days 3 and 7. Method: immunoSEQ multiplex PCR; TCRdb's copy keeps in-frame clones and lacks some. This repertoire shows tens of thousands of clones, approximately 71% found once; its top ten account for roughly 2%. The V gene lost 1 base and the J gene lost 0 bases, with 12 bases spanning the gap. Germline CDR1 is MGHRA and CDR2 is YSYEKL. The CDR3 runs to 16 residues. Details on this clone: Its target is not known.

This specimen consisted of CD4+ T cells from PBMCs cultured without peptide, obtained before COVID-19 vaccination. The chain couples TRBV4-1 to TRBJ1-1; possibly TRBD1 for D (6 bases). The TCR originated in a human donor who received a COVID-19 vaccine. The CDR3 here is CASSQADRGMNTEAFF. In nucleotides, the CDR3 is TGCGCCAGCAGCCAAGCGGACAGAGGGATGAACACTGAAGCTTTCTTT.